This section outlines one T cell receptor (beta chain) sequence together with its context. These data are taken from a study of T cells in localized non-small cell lung cancer. Profiling relied on immunoSEQ multiplex PCR, and the TCRdb table lists in-frame clones only, not all of them. The sample yields tens of thousands of clones, 85% to 90% seen once. Trimming stripped 4 bases from V and 4 bases from J, with 13 bases between. The CDR3 is 14 amino acids. The germline CDR1 and CDR2 sequences are MNHEY and SMNVEV (reference sequence). This specimen consisted of peripheral blood, obtained before any cancer treatment. This receptor was taken from a woman aged 35 to 70 with stage I lung adenocarcinoma. The chain is built from TRBV27 and TRBJ1-2, with D unclear. CDR3 sequence (DNA): TGTGCCAGCAGTTACCGGACCACGGGCTATGGCTACACCTTC. Encoded protein: CASSYRTTGYGYTF.